A selection of T cell receptor beta chains follows, all from one sample in a study of CD8 T cells in ankylosing spondylitis. MiXCR, applied by TCRdb to the 5' RACE reads, yields one record per CDR3 protein. The sample includes about 220,000 distinct CDR3 sequences, more than 5.5% of them seen just once. Sample: blood, either unsorted or a sorted T cell fraction (not recorded which). These receptors came from a male donor with ankylosing spondylitis. The CDR3 runs from the conserved cysteine through the conserved F or W. The D gene is left open where the match is weak. Rows give clone size only sometimes, using once, few, many, or a class for an expanded clone.

TRBJ2-7 TRBV27 TRBD1 many TGTGCCAGCGGCCTTGGACAGGTATACTTC CASGLGQVYF
TRBJ1-1 TRBV30 - - TGTGCCTGGAGTGTAGGGGACTACACTGAAGCTTTCTTT CAWSVGDYTEAFF
TRBJ2-7 TRBV2 TRBD1 many TGTGCCAGCAGTGATAGGACAGGTGGGAACGAGCAGTACTTC CASSDRTGGNEQYF
TRBJ2-1 TRBV27 - many TGTGCCAGCAGAGGGTCAGCGGTCCGATTTTTCAATGAGCAGTTCTTC CASRGSAVRFFNEQFF
TRBJ1-5 TRBV6-2/TRBV6-3 - - TGTGCCAGCAGTTATTCCGCTAGTGGGGGAGCCCAGCATTTT CASSYSASGGAQHF
TRBJ1-2 TRBV23-1 TRBD1 many TGCGCCAGTTTCCGGGACAGGGACTATGGCTACACCTTC CASFRDRDYGYTF
TRBJ2-5 TRBV29-1 TRBD2 - TGCAGCGTTGTCGAGCGGGGGGGCCGGGAGACCCAGTACTTC CSVVERGGRETQYF
TRBJ2-4 TRBV2 - many TGTGCCAGCAGTGAACAGGCGTACTTCTTAGCCAAAAACATTCAGTACTTC CASSEQAYFLAKNIQYF
TRBJ1-1 TRBV7-9 - many TGTGCCAGCAGCCCCGAGCCAAGATGGAACACTGAAGCTTTCTTT CASSPEPRWNTEAFF
TRBJ1-4 TRBV19 - - TGTGCCAGTAGTATAGCCTACCCAGGACGGGACGTAGAAAAACTGTTTTTT CASSIAYPGRDVEKLFF
TRBJ1-5 TRBV12-3/TRBV12-4 - many TGTGCCACCTCACCGGGCGGCCAGCCCCAGCATTTT CATSPGGQPQHF
TRBJ1-3 TRBV7-3 - many TGTGCCAGCAGCTTAACGGGCGGCTCTGGAAACACCATATATTTT CASSLTGGSGNTIYF
TRBJ2-2 TRBV7-3 - few TGTGCCAGCAGCTTAAGGGCATGGACTAAGAACACCGGGGAGCTGTTTTTT CASSLRAWTKNTGELFF
TRBJ2-2 TRBV20-1 - many TGCAGTGCCCAGGGACCGTCCGGCGGGGAGCTGTTTTTT CSAQGPSGGELFF
TRBJ1-4 TRBV7-9 TRBD1 many TGTGCCAGCAGCTTAGAACGACAGGGTAATGAAAAACTGTTTTTT CASSLERQGNEKLFF
TRBJ2-3 TRBV15 TRBD1 - TGTGCCACCAGCAGCCATACAGGGGGCCGCAGCACAGATACGCAGTATTTT CATSSHTGGRSTDTQYF
TRBJ1-2 TRBV4-1 - many TGCGCCAGCAGCCCACTCCCGGGGGCGCAAGGCTATGGCTACACCTTC CASSPLPGAQGYGYTF
TRBJ2-3 TRBV27 - - TGTGCCAGCAGTTTCTCCCAGCTAGCGCCCAGCACAGATACGCAGTATTTT CASSFSQLAPSTDTQYF
TRBJ2-7 TRBV12-3/TRBV12-4 TRBD1 few TGTGCCAGCAGTGCCCGGGACAGGGGCACCCACGAGCAGTACTTC CASSARDRGTHEQYF
TRBJ2-1 TRBV7-6 - once TGTGCCAGCAGCGGTCGGTCCTTTCAGGATGAGCAGTTCTTC CASSGRSFQDEQFF
TRBJ1-2 TRBV4-2 - many TGTGCCAGCAGCCAAGTGGACAGAGCTAACTATGGCTACACCTTC CASSQVDRANYGYTF